The present T cell receptor beta chain was sequenced within a study of shared clonotypes between healthy human individuals. The naive CD8 fraction comprised CD45RO-negative cells positively selected for CCR7 and excluded terminally differentiated effector memory CD45RA+ cells. Only Caucasian adults living in Nashville, Tennessee made up the donor group. TCRdb's table, derived via immunoSEQ multiplex PCR, lists solely in-frame clones and lacks some. Of about 2.1 million clones in the sample, 80% to 95% are singletons; the top ten hold more than 1.5%. The CDR3 extends over 15 amino acids. Trimming at V came to 5 bases and at J to 5 bases, leaving 4 bases not matched to a gene. Germline CDR1 and CDR2: MNHEY and SMNVEV (reference sequence).

This clonotype was sampled from a young man in good health. Some clones in this sample may be carry-over from other donors' samples. Input material: naive CD8+ T cells from PBMCs. V gene TRBV27 combines with J gene TRBJ2-5, with 14 positions matching TRBD2. This CDR3 is CASSPRTSGRETQYF. In nucleotides, the CDR3 is TGTGCCAGCAGTCCCCGGACTAGCGGGAGGGAGACCCAGTACTTC.